The entry below gives a single T cell receptor (beta chain) sequence along with its context. There is no known antigen for this receptor. No per-base quality is available; no much larger clone lies one base away. TCRB CDR3 sequencing used the immunoSEQ assay on genomic DNA. The original pipeline was this. Only a few patient CD8+ clones larger than 1% matched published virus-specific TCRB sequences when compared against them. Analyses were restricted to productive TCRB rearrangements. Clonality was expressed as a Shannon entropy-based productive clonality index, with each clone defined by a unique TCRB CDR3 sequence. To calculate repertoire overlap between two samples, the template counts of each clone were considered relative to each sample's total templates. Flow cytometry-measured V-gene usage correlated with V-gene usage from TCRB sequencing, with a Spearman r of roughly 0.56. TCRdb carries this immuneACCESS record with in-frame sequences only. Its versions omit some clonotypes, under half of them owing to an unresolved V gene in the studies checked, with the rest unexplained. The V and J calls and the clone size are those of that table, but D and trimming were determined from the DNA. In all, the sample holds roughly 16,000 clones, and approximately 80% of those were seen once. Roughly 10% of the sample is held by the ten biggest clonotypes.

The data were obtained in a study of somatic mutations in cytotoxic T cells in rheumatoid arthritis (dated by TCRdb to about 2017). As for the study more broadly: Before any treatment started and right after they were diagnosed, patients gave peripheral blood samples (roughly 32 ml EDTA). Some T-cell populations stained with V beta antibodies were sorted by flow on a FACSAria II or Sony SH800 to nearly 100% purity, with sorted V beta1+ cells additionally subjected to TCRB sequencing. The study asked whether expanded CD8+ T-cell clones in newly diagnosed, untreated rheumatoid arthritis carry somatic mutations, and used TCRB deep sequencing to characterize clonality. For about 60 rheumatoid arthritis patients and 20 healthy controls, TCRB deep sequencing was carried out. Median age was essentially the same in the patient group and the control group.

As encoded in the germline V gene (reference sequence), CDR1 is MNHEY while CDR2 is SMNVEV. Between the V and J ends, shortened by 4 bases and 2 bases respectively, the junction contains 10 bases. The CDR3 holds 14 amino acids from the cysteine to the phenylalanine. The kept DNA is CDR3 alone, 42 bases in frame from the first base. Positive magnetic bead selection on an AutoMACS was used to isolate CD4+ and CD8+ cells, with flow cytometry used to check purity. A TCR V beta antibody panel was used in flow cytometry to screen first for clonal expansions, which were then characterized by TCRB deep sequencing of sorted CD8+ fractions. Ficoll-Paque PLUS density gradient separation was used to isolate peripheral blood mononuclear cells. DNA was extracted from CD4-enriched, CD8-enriched or PBMC samples with Nucleospin Tissue or Tissue XS kits and quantified with a Qubit 2.0 fluorometer. The paper's findings and limits, for the study overall: The antigen targets of the expanded CD8+ clones were unknown, and absence from virus-specific databases did not rule out viral specificity. An increase of CD8+ clonality with age was seen in patients (Spearman r ~ 0.53) but not in healthy controls. There was no significant difference in CD8+ T-cell clonality between rheumatoid arthritis patients and age-matched healthy controls. The slight underrepresentation of TRBV07 in patients was not corrected for multiple comparisons. In about an eighth of the roughly 60 patients, more than 20% of CD8+ cells belonged to the largest CD8+ clone, while several identical CD8+ TCRB sequences were shared between blood and synovial fluid.

The sequencing input was CD8+ T cells sorted from blood. The rearranged segments are TRBV27 and TRBJ2-3; the D gene identity is not certain. The clonotype was recovered from an adult with rheumatoid arthritis. The nucleotides are TGTGCCAGCAGTTGGCTGGGTACCACAGATACGCAGTATTTT. This codes for CASSWLGTTDTQYF.